Sequencing of this T cell receptor (beta chain) was carried out in a study of blood T cell repertoires in COVID-19. About the study: From T cells, B-cell-depleted T cells, or PBMCs came the material, which was cDNA or gDNA.

Germline V gives CDR1 SGHRS, CDR2 YFSETQ. Trimming cost V 4 bases and J 0 bases; bases outside gene matches: 3. This CDR3 has 16 amino acids. Method: immunoSEQ multiplex PCR; TCRdb's copy keeps in-frame clones and lacks some. This sample has 55,000 to 75,000 clones, with roughly 80% found just once. The sequence derives from a man older than 75 with COVID-19, enrolled during active disease. This sequence joins TRBV5-1 and TRBJ2-3; 12 nucleotides match TRBD2. Material: peripheral blood. The CDR3 bases are TGCGCCAGCAGCCCTGGGACTAGCGGGAGCACAGATACGCAGTATTTT. Encoded protein: CASSPGTSGSTDTQYF.